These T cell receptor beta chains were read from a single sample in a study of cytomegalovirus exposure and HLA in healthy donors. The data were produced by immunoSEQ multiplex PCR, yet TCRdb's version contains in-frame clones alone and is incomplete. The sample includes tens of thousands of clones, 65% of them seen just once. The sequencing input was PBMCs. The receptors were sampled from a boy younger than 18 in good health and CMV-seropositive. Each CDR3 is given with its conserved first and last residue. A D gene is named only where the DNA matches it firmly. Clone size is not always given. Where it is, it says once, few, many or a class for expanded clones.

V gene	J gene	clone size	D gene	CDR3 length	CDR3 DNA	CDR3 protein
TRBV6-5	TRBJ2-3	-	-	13	TGTGCCAGCAGTTACCCAAACCAGGATACGCAGTATTTT	CASSYPNQDTQYF
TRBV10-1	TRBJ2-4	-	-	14	TGCGCCAGCAGTGAACTGTCCAGGGAAAACATTCAGTACTTC	CASSELSRENIQYF
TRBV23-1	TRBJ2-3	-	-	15	TGCGCCAGCAGTCTGGGGGCGCGGGCGGCAGATACGCAGTATTTT	CASSLGARAADTQYF
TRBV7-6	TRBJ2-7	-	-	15	TGTGCCAGCAGCGTCACTGGGGGGGCGGAATACGAGCAGTACTTC	CASSVTGGAEYEQYF
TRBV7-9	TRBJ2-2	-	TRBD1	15	TGTGCCACCCCTGGGTTACAGGGGTACACCGGGGAGCTGTTTTTT	CATPGLQGYTGELFF
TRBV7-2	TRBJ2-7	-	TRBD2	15	TGTGCCAGCAGCTTAGGGGGGTTAGCGGGGGACGAGCAGTACTTC	CASSLGGLAGDEQYF
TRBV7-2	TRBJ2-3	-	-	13	TGTGCCAGCAGCTTACGTAGAGGTTCTGCGCAGTATTTT	CASSLRRGSAQYF
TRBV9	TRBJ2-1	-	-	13	TGTGCCAGCAGCACTCAGGTGGGCAATGAGCAGTTCTTC	CASSTQVGNEQFF
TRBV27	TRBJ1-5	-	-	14	TGTGCCAGCAGTTTCAACGGTGCCGGTCAGCCCCAGCATTTT	CASSFNGAGQPQHF
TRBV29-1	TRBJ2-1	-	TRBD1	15	TGCAGCGGTGAAACCGGGACAGGGGGCGGCGGTGAGCAGTTCTTC	CSGETGTGGGGEQFF
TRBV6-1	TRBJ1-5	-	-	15	TGTGCCAGCAGAACAGACAGCGTCTATTATCAGCCCCAGCATTTT	CASRTDSVYYQPQHF
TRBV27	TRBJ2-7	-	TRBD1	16	TGTGCCAGCAGTCCCGATTCGACAGGGAGCGTCTACGAGCAGTACTTC	CASSPDSTGSVYEQYF
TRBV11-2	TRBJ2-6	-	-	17	TGTGCCAGCAGCCCGGGACTGGGGAACTCTGGGGCCAACGTCCTGACTTTC	CASSPGLGNSGANVLTF
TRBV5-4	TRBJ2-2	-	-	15	TGTGCCAGCAGCCCCGGGATCTTAAACACCGGGGAGCTGTTTTTT	CASSPGILNTGELFF
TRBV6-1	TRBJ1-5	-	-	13	TGTGCCAGCAGGGACAGTCGTAATCAGCCCCAGCATTTT	CASRDSRNQPQHF
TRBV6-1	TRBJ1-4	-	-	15	TGTGCCAGCAGTGAAGCGGGAGGCGGGGATGAAAAACTGTTTTTT	CASSEAGGGDEKLFF
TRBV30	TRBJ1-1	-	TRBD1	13	TGTGCCTGGGGGGGACAGGGTTCCACTGAAGCTTTCTTT	CAWGGQGSTEAFF
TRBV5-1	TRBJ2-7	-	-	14	TGCGCCAGCAGCATCACCGGGGGACCTACCGAGCAGTACTTC	CASSITGGPTEQYF
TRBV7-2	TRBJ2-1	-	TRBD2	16	TGTGCCAGCAGCCAGATAGCGGGAGCTTCCTACAATGAGCAGTTCTTC	CASSQIAGASYNEQFF
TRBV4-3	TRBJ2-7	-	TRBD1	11	TGCGCCAGCAGCCCGCGAGGGGGCCTGTACTTC	CASSPRGGLYF
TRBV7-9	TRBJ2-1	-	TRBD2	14	TGTGCCAGCAGCTTGGCGGGGGGGCTAGAAGAGCAGTTCTTC	CASSLAGGLEEQFF
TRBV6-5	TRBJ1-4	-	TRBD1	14	TGTGCCAGCAGTACCGGGACAGGGAATGAAAAACTGTTTTTT	CASSTGTGNEKLFF
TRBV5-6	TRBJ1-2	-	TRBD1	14	TGTGCCAGCAGCGATCGGGACAGCTACTATGGCTACCCCTTC	CASSDRDSYYGYPF
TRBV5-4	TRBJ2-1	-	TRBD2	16	TGTGCCAGCAGCCCGGAGTCAGGACTAGCGGGACCAAGTACGTTCTTC	CASSPESGLAGPSTFF
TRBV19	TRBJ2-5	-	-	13	TGTGCCAGTAGTATTGGGGGCAGAGAGACCCAGTACTTC	CASSIGGRETQYF
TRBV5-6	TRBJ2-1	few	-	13	TGTGCCAGCAGCTTTGGTAGCGGCAATGAGCAGTTCTTC	CASSFGSGNEQFF
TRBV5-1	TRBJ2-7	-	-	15	TGCGCCAGCAGCTTGTGGGCAGGGGGAGGCTACGAGCAGTACTTC	CASSLWAGGGYEQYF
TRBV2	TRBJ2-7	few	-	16	TGTGCCAGCAGTGAAGCGCTTTGGAGACAGAACTACGAGCAGTACTTC	CASSEALWRQNYEQYF
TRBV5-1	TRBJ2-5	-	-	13	TGCGCCAGCAGCCCCGGTAGCCGGGAGACCCAGTACTTC	CASSPGSRETQYF
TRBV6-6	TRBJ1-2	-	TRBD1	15	TGTGCCAGCAGTACGACAGGGGAACTTTACTATGGCTACCCCTTC	CASSTTGELYYGYPF
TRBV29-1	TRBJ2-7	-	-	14	TGCAGCGGGGCAACAACTCTCCCACCGGACGAGCAGTACTTC	CSGATTLPPDEQYF
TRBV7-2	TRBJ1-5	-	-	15	TGTGCCAGCAGCCCAGCCGGAGGGGGCAATCAGCCCCAGCATTTT	CASSPAGGGNQPQHF
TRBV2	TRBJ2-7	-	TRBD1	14	TGTGCCAGCAGGGGGGACAGGGGTTCCTACGAGCAGTACTTC	CASRGDRGSYEQYF
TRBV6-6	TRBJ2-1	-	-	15	TGTGCCAGCAGTTACTCGAACCCGGTTTACAATGAGCAGTTCTTC	CASSYSNPVYNEQFF
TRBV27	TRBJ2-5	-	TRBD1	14	TGTGCCAGCGGATGGACAGGGACCCTTTGGGAGCAGTACTTC	CASGWTGTLWEQYF
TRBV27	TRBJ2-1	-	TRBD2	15	TGTGCCAGCAGTTTCACGGGGGGGCTCAAGTATGAGCAGTTCTTC	CASSFTGGLKYEQFF
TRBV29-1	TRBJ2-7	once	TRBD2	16	TGCAGCGTTGAAGAAGGGCTAGCGGGAGGTTTGCTCGAGCAGTACTTC	CSVEEGLAGGLLEQYF
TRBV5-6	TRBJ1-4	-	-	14	TGTGCCAGCAGCTTGGGCGGGCGCGGGGAAAAACTGTTTTTT	CASSLGGRGEKLFF
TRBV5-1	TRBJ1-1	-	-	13	TGCGCCAGCAGTACCGGAGGGAACACTGAAGCTTTCTTT	CASSTGGNTEAFF
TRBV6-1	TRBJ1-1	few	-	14	TGTGCCAGCAGTGAAGTAAGACAGAACACTGAAGCTTTCTTT	CASSEVRQNTEAFF
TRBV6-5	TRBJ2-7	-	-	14	TGTGCCAGCAGTTATGGGGAGAGCTCCTACGAGCAGTACTTC	CASSYGESSYEQYF
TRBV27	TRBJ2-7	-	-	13	TGTGCCAGCAGTTTACGTAGCTTGGACGAGCAGTACTTC	CASSLRSLDEQYF
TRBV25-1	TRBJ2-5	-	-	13	TGTGCCAGCAGTGCTCCGGGAATGGGGACCCAGTACTTC	CASSAPGMGTQYF
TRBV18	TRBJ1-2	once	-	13	TGTGCCAGCTCACCCGGAAGGCCCGGGGGCTACACCTTC	CASSPGRPGGYTF
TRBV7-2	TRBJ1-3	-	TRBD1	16	TGTGCCAGCAGCTTAGCGCCGGGACAGGGACCAAACACCATATATTTT	CASSLAPGQGPNTIYF
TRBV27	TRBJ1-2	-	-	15	TGTGCCAGCAGTTCGCCCCTACAGGGAACCTATGGCTACACCTTC	CASSSPLQGTYGYTF
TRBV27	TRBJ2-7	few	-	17	TGTGCCAGCAGCCATTTATCGTCGACAGGACATACCTACGAGCAGTACTTC	CASSHLSSTGHTYEQYF
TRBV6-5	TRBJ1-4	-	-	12	TGTGCCAGCAGTGGAAGCAGGGCGAAGCTGTTTTTT	CASSGSRAKLFF
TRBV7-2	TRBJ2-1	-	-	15	TGTGCCAGCAGCTTAGATACAGGGTACTACAATGAGCAGTTCTTC	CASSLDTGYYNEQFF
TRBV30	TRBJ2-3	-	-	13	TGTGCCTGGGCTGGGCAGGGCACAGATACGCAGTATTTT	CAWAGQGTDTQYF
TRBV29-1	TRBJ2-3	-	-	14	TGCAGCGTTATAAAGGCCGCAGGGCGAGATACGCAGTATTTT	CSVIKAAGRDTQYF
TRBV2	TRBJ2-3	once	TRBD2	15	TGTGCCAGCAGTTTAGCGGGAGTGGGCACAGATACGCAGTATTTT	CASSLAGVGTDTQYF
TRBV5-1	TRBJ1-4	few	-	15	TGCGCCAGCAGCTTGAGAGGGTATCAGGATGAAAAACTGTTTTTT	CASSLRGYQDEKLFF